A single TCR beta chain is shown here with its context. Its antigen is currently unknown. Germline lookup yields CDR1 SGHDN and CDR2 FVKESK. Trimming left V 4 bases short and J 7 bases short, with 13 bases between. The CDR3 consists of 13 residues. This sample is part of a study of CD8 T cell repertoires and HIV-1 epitope variants. As for the study in general: Tested: three Gag epitope families, Nef HW9 and YT9.

Study conclusions and caveats: Six of nine antigen-specific clonotypes appeared cross-reactive to autologous or escape variants. The TAALDMSHF plasma variant had no responses, unlike KF9 (five clonotypes) and HW9 (one).

Profiled with immunoSEQ multiplex PCR; TCRdb holds only in-frame clones, not every one. The data hold some 6,200 clones, with 66% observed a single time. The chain is built from TRBV14 and TRBJ1-2; TRBD1 is a possible D gene (5 bases). The receptor was derived from a male donor with HIV. What was sequenced was cultured CD8+ T cells derived from PBMCs. CDR3 nucleotide sequence: TGTGCCAGCAGCCTTCAGGGTCACTCTGGCTACACCTTC. Translation gives CASSLQGHSGYTF.